What follows are 22 T cell receptor beta chains derived from one specimen sequenced in a study of OX40 agonist ivuxolimab in advanced cancers. Only in-frame clones appear in the TCRdb table, and some are missing; sequencing was by immunoSEQ multiplex PCR. The profile covers 60,000 to 80,000 clones, with roughly 82% appearing a single time and 1.5% to 2% taken by the ten largest. Specimen: CD4+ or CD8+ T cells sorted from blood, collected in a trial of the OX40 agonist ivuxolimab. These receptor sequences come from an adult with an advanced solid tumor such as melanoma, head and neck, liver or kidney cancer.

This clone rates as medium-sized (0.01 to 0.1%). The V and J genes are TRBV6-1 and TRBJ2-3; TRBD2 is a possible D gene (6 bases). Germline-derived CDR1 and CDR2 are MNHNS and SASEGT. The V gene lost 2 bases and the J gene lost 10 bases, with 13 bases spanning the gap. This CDR3 region has 13 residues. CDR3 coding DNA: TGTGCCAGCAGTGAATCAACGGCGGGGTCGCAGTATTTT. It specifies CASSESTAGSQYF.

The rearrangement links TRBV7-2 to TRBJ2-1, with D hard to call. V was cut by 5 bases and J by 7 bases, with 9 bases left in between. The CDR3 totals 12 residues. Germline V gives CDR1 SGHTA, CDR2 FQGNSA. The CDR3 loop is CASSRAANEQFF. CDR3 sequence (DNA): TGTGCCAGCAGCCGAGCCGCGAATGAGCAGTTCTTC.

The J gene is TRBJ2-1, the V gene TRBV7-9; D is ambiguous. The germline gives CDR1 SEHNR, CDR2 FQNEAQ (reference sequence). The CDR3 extends over 17 amino acids. V was cut by 1 base and J by 8 bases, with 21 bases left in between. The DNA for the CDR3 is TGTGCCAGCAGCTTAGAGTCCCCAGCCACTTGGGTCGATGAGCAGTTCTTC. Translated, it gives CASSLESPATWVDEQFF.

The V gene is TRBV7-2, the J gene TRBJ2-2, with D unclear. The V end was cut by 2 bases, the J end by 8 bases, with 12 bases between. The CDR3 is made up of 14 amino acids. Germline V CDR1 and CDR2: SGHTA, FQGNSA. As DNA, the CDR3 is TGTGCCAGCAGCTTATGGCAAAATCGGGGGGAGCTGTTTTTT. Protein product: CASSLWQNRGELFF.

V gene TRBV15 combines with J gene TRBJ2-7, with 12 nucleotides matching TRBD2. Looked up from germline, CDR1 is LNHNV and CDR2 is YYDKDF (reference sequence). The CDR3 extends over 17 amino acids. The trim removed 0 bases at V and 3 bases at J, leaving 6 bases unmatched. The DNA of the CDR3 is TGTGCCACCAGCAGAGATAAAACTAGCGGGAGGTTCTACGAGCAGTACTTC. Translation gives CATSRDKTSGRFYEQYF. The full variable domain, completed using reference TRBV15 and TRBJ2-7, is DAMVIQNPRYQVTQFGKPVTLSCSQTLNHNVMYWYQQKSSQAPKLLFHYYDKDFNNEADTPDNFQSRRPNTSFCFLDIRSPGLGDTAMYLCATSRDKTSGRFYEQYFGPGTRLTVT.

V gene TRBV7-2 combines with J gene TRBJ2-7, with D possibly TRBD2 on 7 matching bases. From germline, CDR1 is SGHTA and CDR2 FQGNSA. This CDR3 region has 13 residues. Trimming took 5 bases from V and 11 from J, leaving 19 bases between them. In DNA, the CDR3 is TGTGCCAGCAGCCCCGAGGGGGGGCGGTTTGAGTACTTC. This codes for CASSPEGGRFEYF.

The CDR3 region has the DNA TGTGCCAGCAGCAAAGCTGGTCGAGAAGATACGCAGTATTTT. Its protein is CASSKAGREDTQYF. The V gene is TRBV21-1, the J gene TRBJ2-3; the D call TRBD2 from the table was never checked on the DNA. TRBV21-1 is a recognized pseudogene. CDR3 size: 14 residues.

The chain couples TRBV19 to TRBJ2-4; D possibly corresponds to TRBD2 (5 bases). Germline lookup yields CDR1 LNHDA and CDR2 SQIVND (reference sequence). CDR3 length: 14 amino acids. V was pared by 5 bases and J by 4 bases, with 12 bases between. CDR3 region: CASSSPGEKNIQYF. As DNA, the CDR3 is TGTGCCAGTAGTTCGCCCGGGGAGAAAAACATTCAGTACTTC.

This clone was observed once. The chain joins TRBV9 to TRBJ2-3; possibly TRBD2 for D (5 bases). Trimming took 0 bases from V and 6 from J, leaving 8 bases between them. The CDR3 length is 13 residues. Germline V CDR1 and CDR2: SGDLS, YYNGEE. CDR3 sequence: CASSVGSVDTQYF. CDR3 in DNA: TGTGCCAGCAGCGTAGGTAGCGTTGATACGCAGTATTTT.

CDR3 bases: TGCGCCAGCAGCTTCAGGGTAGCTAGCGGGAGTGGTGAGCAGTTCTTC. It encodes CASSFRVASGSGEQFF. The chain uses TRBV5-1 and TRBJ2-1; 10 nucleotides align to TRBD2. Germline trimming cut 2 bases from V and 9 bases from J; bases unmatched to any gene: 11. The CDR3 runs to 16 residues. CDR1 SGHRS and CDR2 YFSETQ come from the germline V gene.

This chain links TRBV11-1 with TRBJ1-5; TRBD1 might be the D (5 bases). The CDR3 spans 17 residues. V gave up 7 bases and J gave up 5 bases, with 24 bases separating them. Germline V gene sequence: CDR1 SGHAT, CDR2 FQDESV (reference sequence). The CDR3 nucleotides read TGTGCCAGCAAGATAGCGACAGTAGGTCCGGTCCATCAGCCCCAGCATTTT. Translated, it gives CASKIATVGPVHQPQHF.

This chain joins TRBV10-3 and TRBJ2-7, with D maybe TRBD2 (7 bases). Germline V gene sequence: CDR1 ENHRY, CDR2 SYGVKD. The V gene lost 6 bases and the J gene lost 5 bases, with 17 bases spanning the gap. This CDR3 is 14 amino acids long. CDR3 nucleotide sequence: TGTGCCATCAGAAGAGGGGGGGGTCGGGACGAGCAGTACTTC. It is translated as CAIRRGGGRDEQYF.

In this sample, this clone turned up once. The V and J genes are TRBV18 and TRBJ1-1, with D hard to call. The V end lost 4 bases, the J end lost 0 bases, and 9 bases lay between the germline ends. Germline assignment: CDR1 KGHSH and CDR2 LQKENI. This CDR3 has 14 residues. This CDR3 is CASSLDILNTEAFF. CDR3 nucleotides: TGTGCCAGCTCACTCGACATCTTGAACACTGAAGCTTTCTTT.

The rearrangement links TRBV28 to TRBJ1-5, with D tentatively TRBD1 (6 bases). Trimming took off 6 bases at V and 6 bases at J, with 15 bases between the two ends. CDR3 length: 14 amino acids. Germline V gene data show CDR1 as MDHEN and CDR2 as SYDVKM. The CDR3 sequence: CASSSGEVRQPQHF. The DNA of the CDR3 is TGTGCCAGCAGCTCAGGGGAGGTACGTCAGCCCCAGCATTTT.

The rearrangement uses TRBV19 and TRBJ2-2; D gene uncertain. The CDR3 has 14 residues. Per germline, CDR1 LNHDA and CDR2 SQIVND (reference sequence). V was pared by 5 bases and J by 5 bases, with 12 bases between. CDR3 nucleotides: TGTGCCAGTAGTCCTAGGGTGGAAACCGGGGAGCTGTTTTTT. Amino acids: CASSPRVETGELFF.

The chain couples TRBV4-1 to TRBJ2-3; possible D gene TRBD2, 6 bases. This CDR3 spans 16 amino acids. The V gene lost 1 base and the J gene lost 1 base, with 12 bases spanning the gap. CDR1 MGHRA and CDR2 YSYEKL come from the germline V gene. This CDR3 is CASSQGFGGGTDTQYF. The CDR3 DNA reads as TGCGCCAGCAGCCAAGGATTCGGCGGGGGCACAGATACGCAGTATTTT.

This clone was counted only a few times. The genes are TRBV5-6 and TRBJ2-2; D may match TRBD1 or TRBD2 (6 bases each). Looked up from germline, CDR1 is SGHDT and CDR2 is YYEEEE. V was pared by 2 bases and J by 3 bases, with 14 bases between. The CDR3 length is 16 residues. CDR3 in DNA: TGTGCCAGCAGCTTCGTCGGGGGCGCCGACACCGGGGAGCTGTTTTTT. This codes for CASSFVGGADTGELFF.

The chain links TRBV15 to TRBJ2-7; 12 positions match TRBD2. With 5 bases clipped from V and 0 bases from J, the junction kept 5 bases outside the gene matches. The germline CDR1 and CDR2 sequences are LNHNV and YYDKDF (reference sequence). The CDR3 extends over 16 amino acids. CDR3 sequence (DNA): TGTGCCACCAGCGGAGGGGGACTAGCGGGCTCCTACGAGCAGTACTTC. Its translation is CATSGGGLAGSYEQYF.

The V gene is TRBV4-3, the J gene TRBJ1-2; TRBD1 might be the D (6 bases). CDR3 length: 15 amino acids. Germline V gene sequence: CDR1 LGHNA, CDR2 YSLEER. Between the trimmed V and J ends, which lost 0 bases and 4 bases, there was a span of 12 bases. CDR3 sequence (DNA): TGCGCCAGCAGCCAAGAGACAGGTTCCCCCTATGGCTACACCTTC. This codes for CASSQETGSPYGYTF.

This chain links TRBV7-9 with TRBJ1-2, with D possibly being TRBD1 (6 bases). The CDR3 totals 13 residues. V lost 5 bases and J 2 bases, leaving 9 bases between the germline ends. Germline-derived CDR1 and CDR2 are SEHNR and FQNEAQ (reference sequence). CDR3 loop: CASSLGQNYGYTF. The CDR3 coding sequence is TGTGCCAGCAGCCTCGGACAGAACTATGGCTACACCTTC.

The chain has TRBV28 and TRBJ2-1; tentative D call: TRBD1 (6 bases). V dropped 8 bases and J dropped 15 bases, with 26 bases sitting between them. Per the germline V gene, CDR1 is MDHEN and CDR2 is SYDVKM. The CDR3 extends over 14 amino acids. The CDR3 reads CASSPRDTLTGWFF. The CDR3, as DNA: TGTGCCAGCTCACCCCGGGACACCCTCACGGGGTGGTTCTTC.

This clone has only one observation. This chain links TRBV5-4 with TRBJ2-1; D gene unclear. Germline V gives CDR1 SGHNT, CDR2 YYREEE (reference sequence). The CDR3 spans 13 residues. V dropped 4 bases and J dropped 2 bases, with 7 bases sitting between them. CDR3 bases: TGTGCCAGCAGCCCGGCCACCTACAATGAGCAGTTCTTC. This encodes CASSPATYNEQFF.